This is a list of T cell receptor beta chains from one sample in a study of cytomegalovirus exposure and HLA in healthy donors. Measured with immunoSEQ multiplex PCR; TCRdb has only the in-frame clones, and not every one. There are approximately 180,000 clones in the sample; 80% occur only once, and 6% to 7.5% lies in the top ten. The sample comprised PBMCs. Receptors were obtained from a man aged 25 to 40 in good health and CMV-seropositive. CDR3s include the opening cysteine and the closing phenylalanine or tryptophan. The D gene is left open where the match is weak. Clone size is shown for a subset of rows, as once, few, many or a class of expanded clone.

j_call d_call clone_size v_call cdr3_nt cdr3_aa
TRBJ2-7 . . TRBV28 TGTGCCAGCAGTTTAAACAGGGTCCACGAGCAGTACTTC CASSLNRVHEQYF
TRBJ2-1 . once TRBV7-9 TGTTCCAGCAGCTTAGAGACAGGCCTCAGGGACAATGAGCAGTTCTTC CSSSLETGLRDNEQFF
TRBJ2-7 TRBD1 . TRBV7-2 TGTGCCAGCAGCTTAGCCCCAGGGGGCGCGGAGGAGCAGTACTTC CASSLAPGGAEEQYF
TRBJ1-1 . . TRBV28 TGTGCCAGCAGTTTTTACCAGTCTGAAGCTTTCTTT CASSFYQSEAFF
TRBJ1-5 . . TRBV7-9 TGTGCCTACGCGGGAGATGTAGGCAATCAGCCCCAGCATTTT CAYAGDVGNQPQHF
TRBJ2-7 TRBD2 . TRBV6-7 TGTGCCAGCGGTCGACACGACAAGACTAGCGGGAGCGCCCTCGACGAGCAGTACTTC CASGRHDKTSGSALDEQYF
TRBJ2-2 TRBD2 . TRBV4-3 TGCGCCAGCAGCCAAGTAGCGGGGGCGAACACCGGGGAGCTGTTTTTT CASSQVAGANTGELFF
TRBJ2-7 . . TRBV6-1 TGTGCCAGCAGTTCAGGGAACCACGAGCAGTACTTC CASSSGNHEQYF
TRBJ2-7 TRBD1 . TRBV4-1 TGCGCCAGCAGCCAAGTCCCGGGGGACAGGGTGGGGTACGAGCAGTACTTC CASSQVPGDRVGYEQYF
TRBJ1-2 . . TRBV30 TGTTCAGCTCCACAGGGTGACTATGGCTACACCTTC CSAPQGDYGYTF
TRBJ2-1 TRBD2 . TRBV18 TGTGCCAGCTCACCACTTGCGGGGGTGGGGGACAATGAGCAGTTCTTC CASSPLAGVGDNEQFF
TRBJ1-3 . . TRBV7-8 TGTGCCAGCAGCTTGGGGGGTGGAAACACCATATATTTT CASSLGGGNTIYF
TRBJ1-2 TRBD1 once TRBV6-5 TGTGCCAGCAGAACAGGGGTGGCAGAACTGGATGGCTACACCTTC CASRTGVAELDGYTF
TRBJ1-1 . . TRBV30 TGTGCCTGGAGTCGGACTGAAGCTTTCTTT CAWSRTEAFF
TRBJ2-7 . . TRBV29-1 TGCAGCGTTGCGCCAGGCCGTTGGGTCTCCTACGAGCAGTACTTC CSVAPGRWVSYEQYF
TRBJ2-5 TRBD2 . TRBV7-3 TGTGCCAGCAGCTTCTTAGGCGGGAGGGAAGAGACCCAGTACTTC CASSFLGGREETQYF
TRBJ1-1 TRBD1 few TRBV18 TGTGCCAGCTCACCGACCCAGGGACAGTTGAACACTGAAGCTTTCTTT CASSPTQGQLNTEAFF
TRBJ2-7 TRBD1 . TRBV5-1 TGCGCCAGCAGCTTGTCTGACAGGGCCTACGAGCAGTACTTC CASSLSDRAYEQYF
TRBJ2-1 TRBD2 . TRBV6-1 TGTGCCAGCAGAGCTAGCGGGAGCTCCTACAATGAGCAGTTCTTC CASRASGSSYNEQFF
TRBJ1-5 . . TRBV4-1 TGCGCCAGCAGCCGCTCCCGGGGGAATCAGCCCCAGCATTTT CASSRSRGNQPQHF
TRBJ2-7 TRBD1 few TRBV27 TGTGCCAGCAGTTCCGCCGGGACAGGGGAAGAGCAGTACTTC CASSSAGTGEEQYF
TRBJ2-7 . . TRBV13 TGTGCCAGCAGCCCTCCCTACTACTACGAGCAGTACTTC CASSPPYYYEQYF
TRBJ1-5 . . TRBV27 TGTGCCAGCAGCCCTCCAGGGTATCAGCCCCAGCATTTT CASSPPGYQPQHF
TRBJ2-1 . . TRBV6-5 TGTGCCAGCAAAAAACTAGCTGGCAATGAGCAGTTCTTC CASKKLAGNEQFF
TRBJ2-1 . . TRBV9 TGTGCCAGCAGCCTAAAACCAAGACGGGAGACCTCCTACAATGAGCAGTTCTTC CASSLKPRRETSYNEQFF
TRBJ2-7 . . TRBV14 TGTGCCAGCAGCCAAGTGGGGCAATACTACGAGCAGTACTTC CASSQVGQYYEQYF
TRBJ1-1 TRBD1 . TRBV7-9 TGTGCCAGCAGCACCGGGACAGGCCTTCCTTCCAACACTGAAGCTTTCTTT CASSTGTGLPSNTEAFF
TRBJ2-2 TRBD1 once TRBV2 TGTGCCAGCAGTGAAGAAGAGGGGGCCGGCACCGGGGAGCTGTTTTTT CASSEEEGAGTGELFF
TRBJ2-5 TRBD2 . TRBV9 TGTGCCAGCAGCTCACCGGGGCTAGCGGGAGTTGAGACCCAGTACTTC CASSSPGLAGVETQYF
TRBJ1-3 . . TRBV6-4 TGTGCCAGCAAGGAGGGGTACGGAGGAAACACCATATATTTT CASKEGYGGNTIYF
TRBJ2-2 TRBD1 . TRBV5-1 TGCGCCAGCAACGTCAATCCATACAGGGGAACCAACACCGGGGAGCTGTTTTTT CASNVNPYRGTNTGELFF
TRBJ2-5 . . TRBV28 TGTGCCAGCAGTTTTCCTGGAGATCTCCTAGGGACCCAGTACTTC CASSFPGDLLGTQYF
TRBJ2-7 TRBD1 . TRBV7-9 TGTGCCAGCAGCTCTGGACAGGGGGTCTCCTACGAGCAGTACTTC CASSSGQGVSYEQYF
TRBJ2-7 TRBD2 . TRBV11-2 TGTGCCAGCAGCCAAGCGGGGGGGCCGTTCGAGCAGTACTTC CASSQAGGPFEQYF
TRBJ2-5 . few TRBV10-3 TGTGCCATCAGTGGATCAGGGGAGAAGACCCAGTACTTC CAISGSGEKTQYF
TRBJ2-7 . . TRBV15 TGTGCCACCAGCAGAGATCGGGTCGGTAGTTCCTACGAGCAGTACTTC CATSRDRVGSSYEQYF
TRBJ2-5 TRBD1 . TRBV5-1 TGCGCCAGCAGCCCGACAGGGGCACAAGAGACCCAGTACTTC CASSPTGAQETQYF
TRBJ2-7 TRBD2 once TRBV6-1 TGTGCCAGCAGTGGACTCGCGGGGGGCAGCTCCTACGAGCAGTACTTC CASSGLAGGSSYEQYF
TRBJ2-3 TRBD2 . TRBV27 TGTGCCAGCAGTTTTTCGGCCCTAGCGGGAGGTTTGGTTCGGGTAAGCACAGATACGCAGTATTTT CASSFSALAGGLVRVSTDTQYF
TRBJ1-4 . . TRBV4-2 TGTGCCAGCAGCCAAGCCCTCCAAACCGGTAATGAAAAACTGTTTTTT CASSQALQTGNEKLFF
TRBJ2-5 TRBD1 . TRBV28 TGCGCCAGCAGTGGGACAGGGGATTTAGAGACCCAGTACTTC CASSGTGDLETQYF
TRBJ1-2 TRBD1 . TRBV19 TGTGCCAGTAGTGCTGGGACAGGGGAGGCCTATGGCTACACCTTC CASSAGTGEAYGYTF
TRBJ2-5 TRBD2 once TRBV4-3 TGCGCCAGCAGCCAAGGAGGACTAGCGGGGGGGCGGTTTTCGGAGACCCAGTACTTC CASSQGGLAGGRFSETQYF
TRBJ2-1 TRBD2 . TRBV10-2 TGCGCCAGCAGGAAGACTAGCGGGCTTGACAATGAGCAGTTCTTC CASRKTSGLDNEQFF
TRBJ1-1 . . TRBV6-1 TGTGCCAGCAGTGAAGCTTTGGCAAGTCGTGAAGCTTTCTTT CASSEALASREAFF
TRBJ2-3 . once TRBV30 TGTGCCTGGGACTTCACAGATACGCAGTATTTT CAWDFTDTQYF
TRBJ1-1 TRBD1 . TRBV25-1 TGTGCCAGCAGTCCAGGGGGCACTGAAGCTTTCTTT CASSPGGTEAFF
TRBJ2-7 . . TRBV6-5 TGTGCCAGCAGTTACTCCCTCGACAGCTACGAGCAGTACTTC CASSYSLDSYEQYF
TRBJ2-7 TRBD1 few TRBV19 TGTGCCAGTAGTCGTCTACAGGGGGGTGTTCTCGAGCAGTACTTC CASSRLQGGVLEQYF
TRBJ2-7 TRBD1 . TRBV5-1 TGCGCCAGCAGCCAAGATCCGGACAGGAGAGGCGAGCAGTACTTC CASSQDPDRRGEQYF
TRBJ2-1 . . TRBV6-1 TGTGCCAGCAGTGAAAGGGGAATTGGGGCCTACAATGAGCAGTTCTTC CASSERGIGAYNEQFF
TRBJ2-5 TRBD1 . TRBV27 TGTGCCAGCAGTATCCTCAGGACAGGGGGCAGGGAGACCCAGTACTTC CASSILRTGGRETQYF
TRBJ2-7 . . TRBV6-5 TGTGCCAGCAGCCCCACCTGGGGGCGCTCCTACGAGCAGTACTTC CASSPTWGRSYEQYF
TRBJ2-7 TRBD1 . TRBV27 TGTGCCAGCAGTTTATCCGGTCAAAGGGACAGGGTCTACGAGCAGTACTTC CASSLSGQRDRVYEQYF
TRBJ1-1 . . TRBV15 TGTGCCACCAGCAGAGATGGGTCAGGGACTGAAGCTTTCTTT CATSRDGSGTEAFF
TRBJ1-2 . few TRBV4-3 TGCGCCAGCAGCCAAGATCGGGGGGGCTATGGCTACACCTTC CASSQDRGGYGYTF
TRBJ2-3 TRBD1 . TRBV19 TGTGCCAGTAGCGGGACAGGGGGCGCAGGCACAGATACGCAGTATTTT CASSGTGGAGTDTQYF
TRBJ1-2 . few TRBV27 TGTGCCACCTCCGGGGTTCGGGGCTATGGCTACACCTTC CATSGVRGYGYTF
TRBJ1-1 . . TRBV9 TGTGCCAGCAGCGTAGTCCCAGGGTGGAACACTGAAGCTTTCTTT CASSVVPGWNTEAFF